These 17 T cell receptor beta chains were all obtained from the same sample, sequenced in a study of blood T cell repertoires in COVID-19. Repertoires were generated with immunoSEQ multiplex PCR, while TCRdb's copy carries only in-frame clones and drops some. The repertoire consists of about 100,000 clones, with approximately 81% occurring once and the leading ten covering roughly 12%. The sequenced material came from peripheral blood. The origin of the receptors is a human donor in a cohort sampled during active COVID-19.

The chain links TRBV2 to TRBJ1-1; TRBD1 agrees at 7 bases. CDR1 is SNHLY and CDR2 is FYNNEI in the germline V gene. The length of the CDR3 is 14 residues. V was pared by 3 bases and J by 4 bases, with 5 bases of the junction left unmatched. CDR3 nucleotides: TGTGCCAGCAGTGATCGGCAGGGGGGCACTGAAGCTTTCTTT. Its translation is CASSDRQGGTEAFF.

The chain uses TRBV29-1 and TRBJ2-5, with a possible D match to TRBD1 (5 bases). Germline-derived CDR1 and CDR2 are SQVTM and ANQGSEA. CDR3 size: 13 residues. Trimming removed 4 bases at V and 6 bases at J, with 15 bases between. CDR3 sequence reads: CSVASGHLQTQYF. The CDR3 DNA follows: TGCAGCGTTGCCTCCGGACATCTTCAGACCCAGTACTTC.

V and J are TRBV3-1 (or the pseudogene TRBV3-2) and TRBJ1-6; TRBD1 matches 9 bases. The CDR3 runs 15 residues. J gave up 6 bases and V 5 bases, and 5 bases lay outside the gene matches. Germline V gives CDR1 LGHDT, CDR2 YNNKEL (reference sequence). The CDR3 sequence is CASSYRDRANSPLHF. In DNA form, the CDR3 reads TGTGCCAGCAGCTATCGGGACAGGGCTAATTCACCCCTCCACTTT.

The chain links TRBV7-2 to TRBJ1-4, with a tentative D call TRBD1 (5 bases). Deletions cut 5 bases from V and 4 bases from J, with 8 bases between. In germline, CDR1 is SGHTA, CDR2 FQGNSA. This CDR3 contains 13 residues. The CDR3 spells CASSRGNNEKLFF. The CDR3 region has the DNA TGTGCCAGCAGCAGGGGAAATAATGAAAAACTGTTTTTT.

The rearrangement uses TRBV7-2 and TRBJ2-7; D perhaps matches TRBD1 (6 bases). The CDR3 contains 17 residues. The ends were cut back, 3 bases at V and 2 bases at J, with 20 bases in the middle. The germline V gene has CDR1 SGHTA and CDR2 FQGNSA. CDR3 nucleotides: TGTGCCAGCAGCTTGACCGGAAATCTCGGACAGCCCTACGAGCAGTACTTC. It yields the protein CASSLTGNLGQPYEQYF. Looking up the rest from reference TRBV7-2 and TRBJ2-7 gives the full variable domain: GAGVSQSPSNKVTEKGKDVELRCDPISGHTALYWYRQSLGQGLEFLIYFQGNSAPDKSGLPSDRFSAERTGGSVSTLTIQRTQQEDSAVYLCASSLTGNLGQPYEQYFGPGTRLTVT.

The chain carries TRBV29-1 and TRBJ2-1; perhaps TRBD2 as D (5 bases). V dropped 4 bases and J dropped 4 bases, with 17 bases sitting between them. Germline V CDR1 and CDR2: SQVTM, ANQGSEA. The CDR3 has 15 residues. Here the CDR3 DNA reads TGCAGCGTTGTTGATCTTTTGGGAGCGTACAATGAGCAGTTCTTC. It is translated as CSVVDLLGAYNEQFF.

The CDR3 loop is CASSLDRGWINQPQHF. DNA of the CDR3: TGTGCCAGCAGCTTAGACAGGGGGTGGATCAATCAGCCCCAGCATTTT. The chain has TRBV7-8 and TRBJ1-5; 8 nucleotides match TRBD1. Germline CDR1 reads SGHVS; CDR2 reads FQNEAQ. V lost 1 base and J lost 3; bases outside the gene matches: 5. The CDR3 runs to 16 residues.

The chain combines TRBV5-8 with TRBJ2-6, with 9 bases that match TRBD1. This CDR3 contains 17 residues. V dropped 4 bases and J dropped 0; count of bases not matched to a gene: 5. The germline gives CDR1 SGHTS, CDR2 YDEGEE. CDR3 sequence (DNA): TGTGCCAGCAGCATGGGACAGGGAAGCTCTGGGGCCAACGTCCTGACTTTC. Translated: CASSMGQGSSGANVLTF.

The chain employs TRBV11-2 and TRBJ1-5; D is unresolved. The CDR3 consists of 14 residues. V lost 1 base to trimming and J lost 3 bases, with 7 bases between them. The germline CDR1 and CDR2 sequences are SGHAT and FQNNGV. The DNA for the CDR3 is TGTGCCAGCAGCTTAGGCGTAGACAATCAGCCCCAGCATTTT. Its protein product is CASSLGVDNQPQHF.

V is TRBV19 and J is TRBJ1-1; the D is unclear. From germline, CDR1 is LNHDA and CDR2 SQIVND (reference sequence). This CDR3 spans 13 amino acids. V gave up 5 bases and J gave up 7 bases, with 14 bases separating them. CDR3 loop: CASSPMAHSEAFF. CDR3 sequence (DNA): TGTGCCAGTAGTCCCATGGCTCACAGTGAAGCTTTCTTT.

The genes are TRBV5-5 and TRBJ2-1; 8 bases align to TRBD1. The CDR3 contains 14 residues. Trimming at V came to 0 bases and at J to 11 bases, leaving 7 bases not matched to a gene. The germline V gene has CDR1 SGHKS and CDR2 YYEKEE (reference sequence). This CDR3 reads CASSLVDRVGQQFF. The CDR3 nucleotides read TGTGCCAGCAGCTTGGTGGACAGGGTTGGGCAGCAGTTCTTC.

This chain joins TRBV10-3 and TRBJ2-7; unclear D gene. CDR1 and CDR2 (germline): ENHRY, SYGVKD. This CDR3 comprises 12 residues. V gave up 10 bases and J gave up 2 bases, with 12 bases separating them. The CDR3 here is CATLRAAYEQYF. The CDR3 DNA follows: TGTGCCACCCTGAGAGCCGCCTACGAGCAGTACTTC.

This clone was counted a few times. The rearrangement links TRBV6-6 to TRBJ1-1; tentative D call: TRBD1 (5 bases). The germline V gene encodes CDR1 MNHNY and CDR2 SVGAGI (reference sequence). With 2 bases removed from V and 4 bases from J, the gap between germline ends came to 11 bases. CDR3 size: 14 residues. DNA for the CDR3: TGTGCCAGCAGTTACGCGGGGGGGGGCACTGAAGCTTTCTTT. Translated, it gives CASSYAGGGTEAFF.

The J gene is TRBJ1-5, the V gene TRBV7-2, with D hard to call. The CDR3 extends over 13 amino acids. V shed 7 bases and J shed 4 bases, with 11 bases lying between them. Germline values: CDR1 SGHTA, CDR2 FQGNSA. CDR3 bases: TGTGCCAGCACCCTACAGCCGAATCAGCCCCAGCATTTT. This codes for CASTLQPNQPQHF.

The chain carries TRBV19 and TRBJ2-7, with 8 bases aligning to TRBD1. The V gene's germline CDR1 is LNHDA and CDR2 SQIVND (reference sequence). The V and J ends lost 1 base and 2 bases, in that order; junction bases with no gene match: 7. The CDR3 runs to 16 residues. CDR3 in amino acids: CASSIAVTGAPYEQYF. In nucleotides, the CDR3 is TGTGCCAGTAGTATAGCTGTGACAGGGGCGCCCTACGAGCAGTACTTC.

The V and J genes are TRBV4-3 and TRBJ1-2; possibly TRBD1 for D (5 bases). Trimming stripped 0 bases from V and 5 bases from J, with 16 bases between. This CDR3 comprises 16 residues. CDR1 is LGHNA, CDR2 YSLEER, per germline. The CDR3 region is CASSQEYAGWSYGYTF. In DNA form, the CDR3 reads TGCGCCAGCAGCCAAGAGTATGCAGGGTGGAGTTATGGCTACACCTTC.

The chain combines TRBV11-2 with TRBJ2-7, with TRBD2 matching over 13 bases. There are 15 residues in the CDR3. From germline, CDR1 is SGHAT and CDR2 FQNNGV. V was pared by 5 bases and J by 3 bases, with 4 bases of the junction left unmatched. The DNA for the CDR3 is TGTGCCAGCAGCCCCCGGACTAGCGGGGGCTACGAGCAGTACTTC. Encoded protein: CASSPRTSGGYEQYF.